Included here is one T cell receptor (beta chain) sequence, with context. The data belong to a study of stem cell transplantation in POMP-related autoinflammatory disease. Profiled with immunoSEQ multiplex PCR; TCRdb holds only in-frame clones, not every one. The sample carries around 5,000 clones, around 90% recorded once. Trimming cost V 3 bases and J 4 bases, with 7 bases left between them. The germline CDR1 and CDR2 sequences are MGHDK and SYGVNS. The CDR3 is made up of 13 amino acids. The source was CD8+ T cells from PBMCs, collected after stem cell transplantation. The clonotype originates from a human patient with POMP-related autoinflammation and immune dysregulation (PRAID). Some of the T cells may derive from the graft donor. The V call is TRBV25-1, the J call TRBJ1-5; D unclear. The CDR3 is CASSDGENQPQHF. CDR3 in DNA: TGTGCCAGCAGTGACGGGGAGAATCAGCCCCAGCATTTT.